The clone carrying this TCR beta chain came up a few times. The target antigen is unknown. TCRdb passed the 5' RACE reads through MiXCR, listing each CDR3 protein once. The sample comprises around 250,000 distinct CDR3 sequences, roughly a tenth of which are singletons, and around a fifth rests with the top ten. Germline CDR1 LNHNV, CDR2 YYDKDF (reference sequence). V was trimmed by 1 base and J by 3 bases, leaving 10 bases between them. The length of the CDR3 is 15 residues. This record belongs to a study of T-cell memory formation after mild COVID-19. Study conclusions and caveats: Later expanders leaned toward CD4+, whereas clones contracting from day 15 to 85 were balanced CD4/CD8.

This receptor was obtained from a young man who had mild COVID-19 (a few samples of this study predate the infection). Cell type and time point are not known. The sample consisted of PBMCs or a T cell subset sorted from them (not recorded which). This chain links TRBV15 with TRBJ2-1, with D perhaps TRBD2 (5 bases). CDR3 protein: CATSRGSGNYNEQFF. CDR3 in DNA: TGTGCCACCAGCAGAGGAAGCGGAAACTACAATGAGCAGTTCTTC.